This TCR beta chain is from a study of blood T cell repertoires in COVID-19. Profiled with immunoSEQ multiplex PCR; TCRdb holds only in-frame clones, not every one. The table shows fewer than 250,000 clones, with roughly 81% occurring only once. The CDR3 totals 13 residues. CDR1 and CDR2 from the germline V gene are SGHTA and FQGTGA. Trimming cost V 6 bases and J 0 bases, with 7 bases left between them. The material sequenced was peripheral blood. The V and J genes are TRBV7-3 and TRBJ2-3; a weak D match, TRBD2 (5 bases). This sequence was found in a man over 45 with acute or convalescent COVID-19. The CDR3 reads CASSRTSTDTQYF. Here the CDR3 DNA reads TGTGCCAGCAGTCGGACTAGCACAGATACGCAGTATTTT.